This TCR beta chain comes out of a study of Ad26.COV2.S vaccination and SARS-CoV-2 variants. Study details: Donor joined the COV1001 Ad26.COV2.S trial arm. Regarding the study as a whole: Vaccine and placebo recipients had comparable breadth of non-spike TCRs. Analyses that measured TCR breadth and depth may have underestimated total T cell responses.

The V end lost 2 bases, the J end lost 0 bases, and 6 bases lay between the germline ends. The germline V gene encodes CDR1 SGHNT and CDR2 YYREEE (reference sequence). This CDR3 spans 15 amino acids. Details on this clone: The antigen is undetermined.

The treatment is: about 20 received Ad26.COV2.S at low or high dose, single or two shots; roughly 5 received placebo; per-sample allocation not given. Sample collection was performed on day 63 after the first vaccine or placebo injection. Produced via immunoSEQ multiplex PCR; TCRdb's table is partial and in-frame only. Of about 500,000 clones listed, roughly nine tenths are singletons. This chain joins TRBV5-4 and TRBJ2-6; no clear D. The specimen was peripheral blood, collected in a trial of Ad26.COV2.S vaccine versus placebo. The TCR sequence derives from a person aged 18-60 years who received the Ad26.COV2.S COVID-19 vaccine or a placebo. The CDR3 nucleotides read TGTGCCAGCAGCTTATTCGGCTCTGGGGCCAACGTCCTGACTTTC. Its translation: CASSLFGSGANVLTF.